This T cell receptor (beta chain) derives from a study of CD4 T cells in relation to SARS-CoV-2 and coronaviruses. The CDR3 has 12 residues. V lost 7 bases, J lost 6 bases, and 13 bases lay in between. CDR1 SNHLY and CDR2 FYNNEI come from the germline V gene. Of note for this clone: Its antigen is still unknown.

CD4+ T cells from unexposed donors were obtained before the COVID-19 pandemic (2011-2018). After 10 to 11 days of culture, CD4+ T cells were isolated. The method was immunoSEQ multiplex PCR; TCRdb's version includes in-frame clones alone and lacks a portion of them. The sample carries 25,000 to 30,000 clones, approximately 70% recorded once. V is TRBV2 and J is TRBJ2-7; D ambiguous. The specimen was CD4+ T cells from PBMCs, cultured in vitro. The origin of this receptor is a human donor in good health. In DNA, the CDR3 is TGTGCCAGCAATGTAGGCAGCCCCGAGCAGTACTTC. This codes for CASNVGSPEQYF.